One sample yielded the 32 T cell receptor beta chains listed below, sequenced in a study of T cell responses to AZD1222 COVID-19 vaccine. Method: immunoSEQ multiplex PCR; TCRdb's copy keeps in-frame clones and lacks some. The data hold more than 70,000 clones, with around 86% observed a single time. The specimen comprised peripheral blood, sampled on day 0 of AZD1222 vaccination. The receptors were gathered from an adult in good health.

The chain links TRBV7-3 to TRBJ2-1, with 11 nucleotides matching TRBD2. The CDR3 loop spans 15 amino acids. V was pared by 3 bases and J by 4 bases, with 2 bases of the junction left unmatched. The germline V gene encodes CDR1 SGHTA and CDR2 FQGTGA. The CDR3: CASSFGTSGYNEQFF. Here the CDR3 DNA reads TGTGCCAGCAGCTTCGGGACTAGCGGTTACAATGAGCAGTTCTTC.

This clone was seen a handful of times. In the same sample, other DNA sequences code for this CDR3. This chain links TRBV18 with TRBJ1-6, with 8 nucleotides matching TRBD1. The germline CDR1 and CDR2 sequences are KGHSH and LQKENI. V was pared by 4 bases and J by 9 bases, with 5 bases of the junction left unmatched. This CDR3 is built from 14 residues. The CDR3 is CASSLGQGRSPLHF. Written as DNA, the CDR3 is TGTGCCAGCTCACTTGGACAGGGCCGTTCACCCCTCCACTTT.

The gene calls are TRBV10-2 and TRBJ2-2; no definite D call. The germline V and J ends were trimmed by 0 bases and 4 bases, with 12 bases remaining between them. CDR1 is WSHSY, CDR2 SAAADI, per germline. This CDR3 has 16 residues. CDR3 region: CASSESSDRSTGELFF. The DNA of the CDR3 is TGCGCCAGCAGTGAGTCGTCAGACCGATCCACCGGGGAGCTGTTTTTT.

CDR3 DNA sequence: TGTGCCAGCAGCCCCACTCAGGGGACTACCTTCAAAAACATTCAGTACTTC. Amino acids: CASSPTQGTTFKNIQYF. The gene calls are TRBV6-2 or TRBV6-3 and TRBJ2-4; TRBD2 might be the D (7 bases). Deletions cut 6 bases from V and 3 bases from J, with 21 bases between. The CDR3 has 17 residues. Germline CDR1 and CDR2: MNHEY and SVGEGT.

The chain recombines TRBV28 with TRBJ1-5; tentative D call: TRBD1 (5 bases). The V end lost 2 bases, the J end lost 1 base, and 9 bases lay between the germline ends. CDR3 size: 15 residues. The germline V gene has CDR1 MDHEN and CDR2 SYDVKM. The CDR3 loop reads CASSLPGWSNQPQHF. DNA of the CDR3: TGTGCCAGCAGTTTACCAGGGTGGAGCAATCAGCCCCAGCATTTT.

This clone occurred once. The V gene is TRBV5-5, the J gene TRBJ2-7; 9 bases are a match to TRBD1. The germline CDR1 and CDR2 sequences are SGHKS and YYEKEE (reference sequence). The CDR3 sequence is 15 residues long. The ends lost 4 bases at V and 2 bases at J; junction bases unmatched: 7. The CDR3 bases are TGTGCCAGCAGCCGTCTACAGGGGGCGGCCTACGAGCAGTACTTC. Its protein product is CASSRLQGAAYEQYF.

V and J are TRBV7-6 and TRBJ2-7; 10 bases agree with TRBD1. Germline V gene data show CDR1 as SGHVS and CDR2 as FNYEAQ. After removal of 5 bases from V and 5 bases from J, the junction contained 12 bases not matched to a gene. CDR3 length equals 16 residues. This CDR3 is CASSPRGTGAIHEQYF. CDR3 bases: TGTGCCAGCAGCCCCCGGGGGACAGGGGCAATCCACGAGCAGTACTTC.

The rearrangement uses TRBV7-3 and TRBJ1-6; a possible D gene is TRBD1 (5 bases). The germline CDR1 and CDR2 sequences are SGHTA and FQGTGA. Trimming pared 1 base from V and 0 bases from J, leaving 13 bases between. This CDR3 has 18 residues. CDR3 nucleotides: TGTGCCAGCAGCTTAAGGCAGGGTTCAAGCTCCTATAATTCACCCCTCCACTTT. Its protein product is CASSLRQGSSSYNSPLHF.

This chain uses TRBV29-1 with TRBJ2-5, with D possibly matching TRBD1 (5 bases). CDR1 is SQVTM, CDR2 ANQGSEA, per germline. This CDR3 contains 15 residues. Trimming removed 3 bases from V and 5 bases from J, with 19 bases in between. CDR3 protein: CSVDGLAGWVETQYF. The CDR3, as DNA: TGCAGCGTTGATGGGTTGGCAGGGTGGGTGGAGACCCAGTACTTC.

This chain links TRBV7-2 with TRBJ2-1; D remains ambiguous. The germline gives CDR1 SGHTA, CDR2 FQGNSA. V was pared by 2 bases and J by 7 bases, with 18 bases between. The CDR3 length is 16 residues. CDR3 loop: CASSLRFGPPENEQFF. The CDR3 nucleotides are TGTGCCAGCAGCTTAAGATTCGGACCCCCCGAGAATGAGCAGTTCTTC.

This chain joins TRBV5-6 and TRBJ2-1; TRBD2 agrees at 7 bases. The CDR3 has 16 amino acids. V was pared by 0 bases and J by 5 bases, with 8 bases of the junction left unmatched. Germline lookup yields CDR1 SGHDT and CDR2 YYEEEE. The DNA for the CDR3 is TGTGCCAGCAGCTTGGCGGCGGGAGAGCGTCACAATGAGCAGTTCTTC. Translated, it gives CASSLAAGERHNEQFF.

The chain joins TRBV6-4 to TRBJ1-5; D not resolved. Per germline, CDR1 MRHNA and CDR2 SNTAGT. V was cut by 4 bases and J by 0 bases, with 4 bases left in between. The CDR3 totals 13 residues. DNA for the CDR3: TGTGCCAGCAGTGCAAATAGCAATCAGCCCCAGCATTTT. Translating gives CASSANSNQPQHF.

Regarding this clone: Compared with germline, one end of the junction differs, possibly owing to a read error. This chain joins TRBV6-1 and TRBJ1-4; D is undetermined. Germline CDR1 and CDR2: MNHNS and SASEGT. This CDR3 has 11 residues. The CDR3: CASREGEKLFF. The CDR3 DNA sequence: TGTGCCAGCAGGGAAGGGGAAAAACTGTTTTTT.

The genes are TRBV7-2 and TRBJ1-1; D uncertain. There are 14 residues in the CDR3. Germline loops: CDR1 SGHTA, CDR2 FQGNSA. Trimming stripped 5 bases from V and 0 bases from J, with 10 bases between. The DNA for the CDR3 is TGTGCCAGCAGCAACATGATCTTGAACACTGAAGCTTTCTTT. Protein: CASSNMILNTEAFF.

This chain joins TRBV5-4 and TRBJ2-1, with D uncertain. Per germline, CDR1 SGHNT and CDR2 YYREEE (reference sequence). The ends were cut back, 0 bases at V and 12 bases at J, with 22 bases in the middle. The CDR3 spans 16 residues. CDR3 protein: CASSLGSRQGRKGQFF. The CDR3 DNA reads TGTGCCAGCAGCTTGGGATCTCGGCAAGGCCGGAAGGGGCAGTTCTTC.

Written as DNA, the CDR3 is TGTGCCAGCAGCTTAGATTATCGTGAGCAGTTCTTC. Translated, it gives CASSLDYREQFF. J is TRBJ2-1 and V is TRBV7-9, with D unresolved. Per germline, CDR1 SEHNR and CDR2 FQNEAQ (reference sequence). This CDR3 has 12 amino acids. The V end lost 1 base, the J end lost 9 bases, and 7 bases lay between the germline ends.

The CDR3 nucleotides read TGTGCCAGCAGCTTAGCGGGGAACTCCTACAATGAGCAGTTCTTC. Protein product: CASSLAGNSYNEQFF. This chain joins TRBV7-2 and TRBJ2-1; the D is unclear. This CDR3 is 15 amino acids long. The V gene's germline CDR1 is SGHTA and CDR2 FQGNSA. Between the trimmed V and J ends, which lost 0 bases and 0 bases, there was a span of 6 bases.

The chain combines TRBV7-3 with TRBJ1-1, with unresolved D. Germline V gene data show CDR1 as SGHTA and CDR2 as FQGTGA. The CDR3 totals 14 residues. With 5 bases removed from V and 1 base from J, the gap between germline ends came to 11 bases. For the CDR3, the DNA is TGTGCCAGCAGCACGGCGGGAGGGAACACTGAAGCTTTCTTT. Translation: CASSTAGGNTEAFF.

The table lists this clone with a count of one. The rearrangement links TRBV20-1 to TRBJ2-7; D not resolved. The CDR3 runs to 11 residues. Germline CDR1 DFQATT, CDR2 SNEGSKA (reference sequence). Trimming removed 6 bases from V and 6 bases from J, with 12 bases in between. The DNA for the CDR3 is TGCAGTGCCGCCCGCGGCGGCGAGCAGTACTTC. Translation gives CSAARGGEQYF.

This clone was seen a handful of times. The genes are TRBV6-5 and TRBJ2-1, with D unresolved. Trimming shortened V by 5 bases and J by 0 bases, and 11 bases separated the two germline ends. CDR1 and CDR2 from the germline V gene are MNHEY and SVGAGI. This CDR3 is 15 amino acids long. CDR3 in DNA: TGTGCCAGCAGTAGAGAGGTGGGCTCCTACAATGAGCAGTTCTTC. As protein: CASSREVGSYNEQFF.

This clone has more than one count but fewer than ten. This chain connects TRBV19 to TRBJ2-4; the match to TRBD1 covers 11 bases. CDR1 is LNHDA, CDR2 SQIVND, per germline (reference sequence). V was pared by 7 bases and J by 8 bases, with 4 bases of the junction left unmatched. The CDR3 totals 13 residues. The CDR3 is CASTQGQGDIQYF. The CDR3 DNA reads TGTGCCAGTACCCAGGGACAGGGGGACATTCAGTACTTC.

This rearrangement joins TRBV7-2 to TRBJ2-7; 7 positions agree with TRBD1. With V trimmed by 5 bases and J by 4 bases, 11 bases remained unmatched. Germline assignment: CDR1 SGHTA and CDR2 FQGNSA. The CDR3 totals 15 residues. CDR3 loop: CASSRGGTEIYEQYF. CDR3 in DNA: TGTGCCAGCAGCCGCGGTGGGACAGAGATATACGAGCAGTACTTC.

This chain connects TRBV2 to TRBJ2-5; D perhaps matches TRBD1 (6 bases). The CDR3 is 15 amino acids. Germline assignment: CDR1 SNHLY and CDR2 FYNNEI. The V end was cut by 6 bases, the J end by 2 bases, with 16 bases between. This CDR3 is CASSGRDNRQETQYF. The DNA of the CDR3 is TGTGCCAGCAGCGGCCGGGACAACCGACAAGAGACCCAGTACTTC.

This chain uses TRBV19 with TRBJ1-2; possible D gene TRBD1, 5 bases. The CDR3 runs 14 residues. Germline V lookup: CDR1 LNHDA, CDR2 SQIVND (reference sequence). Trimming removed 4 bases from V and 0 bases from J, with 9 bases in between. CDR3 bases: TGTGCCAGTAGTACATGGGGGGCTAACTATGGCTACACCTTC. Translating gives CASSTWGANYGYTF. The whole variable domain, filled in from reference TRBV19 and TRBJ1-2, reads DGGITQSPKYLFRKEGQNVTLSCEQNLNHDAMYWYRQDPGQGLRLIYYSQIVNDFQKGDIAEGYSVSREKKESFPLTVTSAQKNPTAFYLCASSTWGANYGYTFGSGTRLTVV.

V usage is TRBV4-1 and J usage is TRBJ1-4; maybe TRBD1 (5 bases). This CDR3 spans 15 amino acids. CDR1 is MGHRA, CDR2 YSYEKL, per germline. With 3 bases removed from V and 2 bases from J, the gap between germline ends came to 10 bases. CDR3 nucleotides: TGCGCCAGCAGCCAGCCAGGGAGGACTAATGAAAAACTGTTTTTT. Its protein is CASSQPGRTNEKLFF.

The J gene is TRBJ2-7, the V gene TRBV5-6, with 10 bases lining up with TRBD1. The V gene's germline CDR1 is SGHDT and CDR2 YYEEEE. The V segment lost 2 bases and the J segment 3 bases; nucleotides outside the gene matches: 2. The CDR3 extends over 14 amino acids. The CDR3 nucleotides read TGTGCCAGCAGCTTAGGACAGGGGGACTACGAGCAGTACTTC. Its translation: CASSLGQGDYEQYF.

The genes are TRBV24-1 and TRBJ2-1, with unresolved D. Germline CDR1 reads KGHDR; CDR2 reads SFDVKD. The CDR3 totals 12 residues. Trimming left V 1 base short and J 7 bases short, with 4 bases between. The CDR3 reads CATSDFPNEQFF. For the CDR3, the DNA is TGTGCCACCAGTGATTTCCCGAATGAGCAGTTCTTC.

The gene calls are TRBV28 and TRBJ2-7, with 7 nucleotides matching TRBD2. The CDR3 runs 13 residues. Germline lookup yields CDR1 MDHEN and CDR2 SYDVKM. V shed 4 bases, J shed 6 bases, and the junction held 6 bases outside the gene matches. The CDR3 spells CASSWEGALEQYF. The DNA for the CDR3 is TGTGCCAGCAGTTGGGAGGGCGCGCTCGAGCAGTACTTC.

The genes are TRBV15 and TRBJ1-1, with 11 bases fitting TRBD1. V was pared by 5 bases and J by 0 bases, with 5 bases of the junction left unmatched. The CDR3 loop spans 16 amino acids. CDR1 LNHNV and CDR2 YYDKDF come from the germline V gene (reference sequence). CDR3 sequence reads: CATSRDRGIMNTEAFF. DNA of the CDR3: TGTGCCACCAGCCGGGACAGGGGGATCATGAACACTGAAGCTTTCTTT.

V is TRBV28 and J is TRBJ2-1; TRBD1 might be the D (6 bases). CDR1 MDHEN and CDR2 SYDVKM come from the germline V gene. Trimming cost V 2 bases and J 4 bases, with 15 bases left between them. The CDR3 is 16 amino acids. The CDR3 bases are TGTGCCAGCAGTTTAAGACAGGACCTCCTTTACAATGAGCAGTTCTTC. Its translation: CASSLRQDLLYNEQFF.

This chain connects TRBV6-5 to TRBJ1-3; TRBD1 matches 7 bases. Germline V lookup: CDR1 MNHEY, CDR2 SVGAGI. The CDR3 has 16 residues. The J segment lost 1 base and the V segment lost 0 bases, leaving 3 bases of the junction unmatched. In DNA, the CDR3 is TGTGCCAGCAGTTACTCCACGACAGGGTCTGGAAACACCATATATTTT. This encodes CASSYSTTGSGNTIYF.

V and J are TRBV27 and TRBJ1-6; D call uncertain. The CDR3 loop spans 14 amino acids. Trimming left V 1 base short and J 6 bases short, with 7 bases between. Germline V gene lookup returns CDR1 MNHEY and CDR2 SMNVEV (reference sequence). CDR3: CASSLWAVNSPLHF. The CDR3 DNA sequence: TGTGCCAGCAGTTTATGGGCAGTTAATTCACCCCTCCACTTT.